A selection of T cell receptor beta chains follows, all from one sample in a study of blood T cell repertoires in COVID-19. Clones were read by immunoSEQ multiplex PCR, and TCRdb kept only the in-frame ones, dropping some. This table has roughly 250,000 clones, 65% to 80% appearing once. Sequenced input: peripheral blood. These receptors all come from a woman between 35 and 50 years old with active or convalescent COVID-19. CDR3s include the opening cysteine and the closing phenylalanine or tryptophan. A D gene is named only where the DNA matches it firmly. Some rows mark clone size as missing; the rest say once, few, many or name a class of expanded clone.

J gene | V gene | D gene | clone size | CDR3 DNA | CDR3 protein
TRBJ2-3 | TRBV3-1/TRBV3-2 | TRBD2 | few | TGTGCCAGCAGCCGACCTCTGCGGACTAGCGGTACTAGCACAGATACGCAGTATTTT | CASSRPLRTSGTSTDTQYF
TRBJ1-1 | TRBV11-3 | - | - | TGTGCCAGCAGCCTGGGACCCCGGGGGTTTCAAGCTTTCTTT | CASSLGPRGFQAFF
TRBJ1-2 | TRBV28 | - | few | TGTGCCAGCAGTTTAAAACAGGGCTATGGCTACACCTTC | CASSLKQGYGYTF
TRBJ1-5 | TRBV2 | - | - | TGTGCCAGCAGGGCGACAGATAGCAATCAGCCCCAGCATTTT | CASRATDSNQPQHF
TRBJ1-6 | TRBV9 | - | once | TGTGCCAGCAGCCCAAGGACAGAGCATAATTCACCCCTCCACTTT | CASSPRTEHNSPLHF
TRBJ1-5 | TRBV18 | - | - | TGTGCCAGCTCACTACAACAGGTTTACAATCAGCCCCAGCATTTT | CASSLQQVYNQPQHF
TRBJ1-3 | TRBV3-1/TRBV3-2 | - | - | TGTGCCAGCAGCCAGACAGCGAGCTCTGGAAACACCATATATTTT | CASSQTASSGNTIYF
TRBJ1-5 | TRBV6-5 | - | - | TGTGCCAGCAGTATGGGGGGTGCGCGCCAGCCCCAGCATTTT | CASSMGGARQPQHF
TRBJ2-3 | TRBV5-5 | TRBD1 | - | TGTGCCAGCAGCTTGGTGCAGGGGGATAGGAATACGCAGTATTTT | CASSLVQGDRNTQYF
TRBJ2-3 | TRBV4-2 | - | few | TGTGCCAGCAGCGTTGGACTAAGAGATACGCAGTATTTT | CASSVGLRDTQYF
TRBJ1-1 | TRBV7-9 | - | - | TGTGCCAGCAGCTCCCTCGCAGGGAACACTGAAGCTTTCTTT | CASSSLAGNTEAFF
TRBJ1-4 | TRBV9 | - | - | TGTGCCAGCAGCGTAGGGGGAGGGAATGAAAAACTGTTTTTT | CASSVGGGNEKLFF
TRBJ1-6 | TRBV27 | TRBD1 | - | TGTGCCAGCAGTTTACAGGGGGCAAGGAATTCACCCCTCCACTTT | CASSLQGARNSPLHF
TRBJ2-7 | TRBV28 | TRBD1 | - | TGTGCCAGCAGCACCATTCGGGGACAGGGGGACGAGCAGTACTTC | CASSTIRGQGDEQYF
TRBJ1-2 | TRBV2 | TRBD1 | - | TGTGCCAGCAGTGAAGCGCTACGGGACAGGGGTCGGGGCTACACCTTC | CASSEALRDRGRGYTF
TRBJ2-3 | TRBV6-1 | - | - | TGTGCCAGCAGTGAAGTCTTGGGGGCCACAGATACGCAGTATTTT | CASSEVLGATDTQYF
TRBJ2-3 | TRBV19 | TRBD2 | - | TGTGCCAGTCCTAGCGGGGGGGCTAAGGATACGCAGTATTTT | CASPSGGAKDTQYF
TRBJ2-2 | TRBV9 | - | - | TGTGCCAGCCGACCGGGACAGAACACCGGGGAGCTGTTTTTT | CASRPGQNTGELFF
TRBJ1-4 | TRBV5-1 | - | few | TGCGCCAGCAGCTCGGGGTGGGCTAATGAAAAACTGTTTTTT | CASSSGWANEKLFF
TRBJ1-4 | TRBV15 | TRBD1 | - | TGTGCCACCAGCAGGAATAGAGGGGGCCCGACTAATGAAAAACTGTTTTTT | CATSRNRGGPTNEKLFF
TRBJ2-3 | TRBV3-1/TRBV3-2 | - | - | TGTGCCAGCAGCTTTCTTGCAGATACGCAGTATTTT | CASSFLADTQYF
TRBJ2-1 | TRBV28 | TRBD1 | once | TGTGCCAGCAGTTCACAGGGACAGGGGGAGATGGGGCAGTTCTTC | CASSSQGQGEMGQFF
TRBJ1-1 | TRBV5-1 | - | - | TGCGCCAGCAGCTCTTCTGGTCACCAGAGGACTGAAGCTTTCTTT | CASSSSGHQRTEAFF
TRBJ1-3 | TRBV12-3/TRBV12-4 | - | - | TGTGCCAGCATGGGGACACCTAGAAACACCATATATTTT | CASMGTPRNTIYF
TRBJ1-1 | TRBV10-1 | TRBD1 | once | TGCGCCAGCAGTGAGCCGGGACAGGCATTGGGGGCTTTCTTT | CASSEPGQALGAFF
TRBJ2-7 | TRBV3-1/TRBV3-2 | - | - | TGTGCCAGCAGCCCGATGCCTGGCTCGGGTGAGCAGTACTTC | CASSPMPGSGEQYF
TRBJ1-2 | TRBV15 | TRBD1 | few | TGTGCCACCAGCAGGATTGGTGACAGGGGTAGCTATGGCTACACCTTC | CATSRIGDRGSYGYTF
TRBJ1-2 | TRBV19 | - | - | TGTGCCAGTAGTGCCCAGAGAGGCGACTATGGCTACACCTTC | CASSAQRGDYGYTF
TRBJ1-5 | TRBV6-2/TRBV6-3 | - | few | TGTGCCAGCAGTAGGGGGGGCTGGAATCAGCCCCAGCATTTT | CASSRGGWNQPQHF